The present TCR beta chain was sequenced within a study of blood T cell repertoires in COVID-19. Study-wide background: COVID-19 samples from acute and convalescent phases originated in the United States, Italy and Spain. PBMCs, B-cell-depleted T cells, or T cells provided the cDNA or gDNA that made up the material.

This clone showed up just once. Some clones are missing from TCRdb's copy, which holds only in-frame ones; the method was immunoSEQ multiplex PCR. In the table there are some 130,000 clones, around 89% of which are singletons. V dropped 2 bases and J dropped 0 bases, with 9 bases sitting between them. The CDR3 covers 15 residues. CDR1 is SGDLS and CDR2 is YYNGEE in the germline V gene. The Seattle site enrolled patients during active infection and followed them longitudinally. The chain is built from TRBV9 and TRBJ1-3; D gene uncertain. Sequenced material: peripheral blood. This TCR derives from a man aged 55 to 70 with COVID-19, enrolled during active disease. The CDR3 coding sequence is TGTGCCAGCAGCGTCGGTACCGACTCTGGAAACACCATATATTTT. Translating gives CASSVGTDSGNTIYF.